Listed below are T cell receptor beta chains from one sample, sequenced in a study of beta chain features in type 1 diabetes. Assay used: immunoSEQ multiplex PCR; TCRdb lists only in-frame clones, some missing. The data hold about 170,000 clones, with under 9.5% observed a single time. Input material: central memory CD4+ T cells from blood. The receptors here all came from a man aged 18-30 years with type 1 diabetes. CDR3s include the opening cysteine and the closing phenylalanine or tryptophan. The D gene is left open where the match is weak. Clone size is shown for a subset of rows, as once, few, many or a class of expanded clone.

V	D	size	length	J	DNA	CDR3
TRBV7-9	-	-	16	TRBJ2-5	TGTGCCAGCAGCTCACCGAGCTTACTAGACACAGAGACCCAGTACTTC	CASSSPSLLDTETQYF
TRBV7-8	-	-	14	TRBJ2-6	TGTGCCAGCAGCCCAGCGTGGGTGGCCAACGTCCTGACTTTC	CASSPAWVANVLTF
TRBV4-3	-	-	15	TRBJ1-5	TGCGCCAGCACCCTCTCCCCCCTTTCTCGTCAGCCCCAGCATTTT	CASTLSPLSRQPQHF
TRBV2	TRBD2	few	14	TRBJ2-1	TGTGCCAGCAGGCGACTAGCGGGGGCCTACGAGCAGTTCTTC	CASRRLAGAYEQFF
TRBV19	-	-	14	TRBJ1-2	TGTGCCAGTAGTATAGGAGAGCATAACTATGGCTACACCTTC	CASSIGEHNYGYTF
TRBV30	TRBD1	-	13	TRBJ1-2	TGTGCCTACCTGACCGGGACAGGGGTTCGCTACACCTTC	CAYLTGTGVRYTF
TRBV9	-	few	14	TRBJ2-7	TGTGCCAGCAGCCTAATGGGGGGTGAGGACGAGCAGTACTTC	CASSLMGGEDEQYF
TRBV21-1	-	few	14	TRBJ2-3	TGTGCCAGCAGCACACACAGGGTCGCAGATACGCAGTATTTT	CASSTHRVADTQYF
TRBV6-6	-	-	14	TRBJ2-1	TGTGCCAGCAGCCCAAGACAGTACGCTAGTAAGCAGTTCTTC	CASSPRQYASKQFF
TRBV5-1	-	many	15	TRBJ1-5	TGCGCCAGCAGCTTGGACGGGGTCACGAATCAGCCCCAGCATTTT	CASSLDGVTNQPQHF
TRBV30	-	few	21	TRBJ2-1	TGTGCCTGGAAGGGGACAGGGATTGTGGCTAGCGGGCCCCTCAACTACAATGAGCAGTTCTTC	CAWKGTGIVASGPLNYNEQFF
TRBV30	TRBD1	-	15	TRBJ1-5	TGTGCCTGGAGCCGGACAGGGACTAGCAATCAGCCCCAGCATTTT	CAWSRTGTSNQPQHF
TRBV11-2	-	-	15	TRBJ1-5	TGTGCCAGCAGCTACGACCGGGGGAGCAATCAGCCCCAGCATTTT	CASSYDRGSNQPQHF
TRBV2	TRBD1	-	13	TRBJ2-7	TGTGCCAGCAGCGGGACAGGGGGCTACGAGCAGTACTTC	CASSGTGGYEQYF
TRBV5-1	TRBD1	-	14	TRBJ2-5	TGCGCCAGCAGCAGGGACAGCATCCAAGAGACCCAGTACTTC	CASSRDSIQETQYF
TRBV6-5	TRBD1	few	14	TRBJ1-2	TGTGCCAGCAGTCCCCGACAGGGGGGCGGAGGCTACACCTTC	CASSPRQGGGGYTF
TRBV21-1	-	few	13	TRBJ2-5	TGTGCCAGCAGCAAAGGGGGGGAAGAGACCCAGTACTTC	CASSKGGEETQYF
TRBV7-8	-	-	14	TRBJ2-3	TGTGCCAGCAGCCCCTCCAGGGAAAAAGATACGCAGTATTTT	CASSPSREKDTQYF
TRBV6-1	-	-	14	TRBJ2-3	TGTGCCAGCAGAACACAGGGAAGCACAGATACGCAGTATTTT	CASRTQGSTDTQYF
TRBV18	TRBD1	few	16	TRBJ1-3	TGTGCCAGCTCACCACCGACAGGGTTGGCTGGAAACACCATATATTTT	CASSPPTGLAGNTIYF
TRBV4-3	-	-	16	TRBJ1-6	TGCGCCAGCAGCCAAGGGGGCGTCTCCTATAATTCACCCCTCCACTTT	CASSQGGVSYNSPLHF
TRBV30	TRBD1	few	14	TRBJ2-7	TGTGCCTGGGCCGGGACAGGGAGTAGGTACGAGCAGTACTTC	CAWAGTGSRYEQYF
TRBV9	-	few	14	TRBJ2-1	TGTGCCAGCAGGTTTGGACTGGAGGACAATGAGCAGTTCTTC	CASRFGLEDNEQFF
TRBV11-2	-	few	15	TRBJ2-3	TGTGCCAGCAGTTCTATGCCTAGCGGCACAGATACGCAGTATTTT	CASSSMPSGTDTQYF
TRBV4-3	-	few	14	TRBJ2-6	TGCGCCAGCAGCCGAGCAGCGGGGGCCAACGTCCTGACTTTC	CASSRAAGANVLTF
TRBV13	-	few	18	TRBJ2-7	TGTGCCAGCAGCTTAGGCGACCGACAGTTCCTCCTTTCGGGTGAGCAGTACTTC	CASSLGDRQFLLSGEQYF
TRBV7-9	TRBD1	few	17	TRBJ1-1	TGTGCCAGCAGCTTTAGGACAGGGGACTATGTGAACACTGAAGCTTTCTTT	CASSFRTGDYVNTEAFF
TRBV5-4	-	many	13	TRBJ2-3	TGTGCCAGCAGCCCCAGGGCAGCTGATACGCAGTATTTT	CASSPRAADTQYF
TRBV11-3	-	-	14	TRBJ2-3	TGTGCCAGCAGCCAGAGCGGACCCACAGATACGCAGTATTTT	CASSQSGPTDTQYF
TRBV5-1	-	few	14	TRBJ2-4	TGCGCCAGCAGCCCCTTAGGGGTATCGAACATTCAGTACTTC	CASSPLGVSNIQYF
TRBV6-5	-	few	15	TRBJ2-3	TGTGCCAGCAACCCTAGTGCTGCTAGCACAGATACGCAGTATTTT	CASNPSAASTDTQYF
TRBV5-1	TRBD1	-	15	TRBJ2-3	TGCGCCAGCAGCTTTATCGGGACAGGGGCAGATACGCAGTATTTT	CASSFIGTGADTQYF
TRBV19	TRBD1	-	14	TRBJ1-2	TGTGCCAGTAGCCGACAGGGGCGCGTTTATGGCTACACCTTC	CASSRQGRVYGYTF
TRBV6-5	-	few	15	TRBJ2-7	TGTGCCAGCAGTTGGCACCAGTTGTTACGCTACGAGCAGTACTTC	CASSWHQLLRYEQYF
TRBV7-8	-	-	15	TRBJ2-5	TGTGCCAGCAGCTTCCAGGCGGGTTGGCAAGAGACCCAGTACTTC	CASSFQAGWQETQYF
TRBV6-1	TRBD2	-	15	TRBJ2-1	TGTGCCAGCAGGATAGCGGGGAGCTCCTACAATGAGCAGTTCTTC	CASRIAGSSYNEQFF
TRBV7-2	-	-	15	TRBJ2-3	TGTGCCAGCAGCTTGTGGGACTTCAACACAGATACGCAGTATTTT	CASSLWDFNTDTQYF